This TCR beta chain was retrieved from a study of CD8 T cells in ankylosing spondylitis. Overall study findings and caveats: Significant enrichment of disease-linked clones was reportedly seen in matched ankylosing spondylitis synovial fluid. Some of the motif variants had earlier been found in reactive arthritis patients' fluid and blood. Apparently characteristic of ankylosing spondylitis blood was a TCR beta motif (eight highly homologous variants).

This clonotype was counted many times. Its target is unknown. MiXCR, run by TCRdb on the 5' RACE reads, gives a single entry per CDR3 protein. The data show 120,000 or so distinct CDR3 sequences, with roughly an eighth seen just once and just under 3% held by the top ten. V shed 1 base and J 4 bases; nucleotides not matched to a gene: 5. The germline CDR1 and CDR2 sequences are SGHAT and FQNNGV. The CDR3 consists of 15 residues. The sample taken for sequencing was blood, either unsorted or a sorted T cell fraction (not recorded which). The chain has TRBV11-2 and TRBJ2-5, with 8 bases fitting TRBD2. The source of this sequence is a female donor with ankylosing spondylitis or in good health (not recorded which). The DNA of the CDR3 is TGTGCCAGCAGCTTAGGATCGGGGGGGGGAGAGACCCAGTACTTC. This sequence encodes CASSLGSGGGETQYF.